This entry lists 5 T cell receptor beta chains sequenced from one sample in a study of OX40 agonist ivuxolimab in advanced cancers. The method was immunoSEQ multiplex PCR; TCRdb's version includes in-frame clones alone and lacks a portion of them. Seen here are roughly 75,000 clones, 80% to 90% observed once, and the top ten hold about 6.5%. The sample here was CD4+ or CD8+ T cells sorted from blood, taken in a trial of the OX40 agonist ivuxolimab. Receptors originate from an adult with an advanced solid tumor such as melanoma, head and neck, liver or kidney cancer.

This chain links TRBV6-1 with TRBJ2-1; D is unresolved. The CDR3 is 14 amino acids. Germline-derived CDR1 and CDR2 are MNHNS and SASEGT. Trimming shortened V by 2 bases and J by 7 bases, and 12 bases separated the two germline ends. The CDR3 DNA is TGTGCCAGCAGTGAATTAGGACGGCTGAATGAGCAGTTCTTC. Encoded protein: CASSELGRLNEQFF.

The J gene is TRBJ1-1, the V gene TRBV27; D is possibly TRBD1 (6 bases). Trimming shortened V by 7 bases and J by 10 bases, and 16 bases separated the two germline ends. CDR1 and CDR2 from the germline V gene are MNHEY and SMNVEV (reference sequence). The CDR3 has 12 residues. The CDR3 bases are TGTGCCAGCAAGTCTGGGGGCTCAACAGCTTTCTTT. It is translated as CASKSGGSTAFF.

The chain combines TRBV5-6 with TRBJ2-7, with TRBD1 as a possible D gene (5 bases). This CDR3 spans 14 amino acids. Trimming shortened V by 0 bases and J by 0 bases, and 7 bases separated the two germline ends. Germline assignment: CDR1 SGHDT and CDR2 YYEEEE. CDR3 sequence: CASSLVGHSYEQYF. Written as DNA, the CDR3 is TGTGCCAGCAGCTTGGTCGGACACTCCTACGAGCAGTACTTC.

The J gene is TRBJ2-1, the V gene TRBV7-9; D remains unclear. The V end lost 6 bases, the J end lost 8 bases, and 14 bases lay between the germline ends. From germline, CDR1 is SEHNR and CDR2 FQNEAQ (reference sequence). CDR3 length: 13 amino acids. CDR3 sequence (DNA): TGTGCCAGCAGTTTGCCCCTGGTGGATGAGCAGTTCTTC. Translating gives CASSLPLVDEQFF.

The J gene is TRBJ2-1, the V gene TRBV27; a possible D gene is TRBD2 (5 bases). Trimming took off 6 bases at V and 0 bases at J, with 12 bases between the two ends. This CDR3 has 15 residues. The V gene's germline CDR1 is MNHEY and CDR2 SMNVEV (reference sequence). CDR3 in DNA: TGTGCCAGCAGGATAGCGATTAGCTCCTACAATGAGCAGTTCTTC. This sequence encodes CASRIAISSYNEQFF.